The 29 T cell receptor beta chains in this list originate from one sample, sequenced in a study of EBV T-cell therapy then PD-1 blockade in nasopharyngeal carcinoma. Treatment described: AdE1-LMPpoly-expanded autologous EBV-specific T-cell therapy followed by anti-PD-1 nivolumab. Antigen specificity for these receptors is unknown. This table comes from immunoSEQ multiplex PCR, and its TCRdb copy is limited to in-frame clones, with some not included. The sample lists around 22,000 clones; over 65% were seen once. Specimen: CD8+ T cells from blood, collected at day -245 from a patient whose treatment included autologous EBV-specific T cells and nivolumab. These receptors were obtained from a man aged 40-55 years with nasopharyngeal carcinoma.

The rearrangement joins TRBV11-2 to TRBJ2-7, with TRBD2 matching 7 bases. Germline-derived CDR1 and CDR2 are SGHAT and FQNNGV. V shed 0 bases and J 3 bases; nucleotides not matched to a gene: 5. The CDR3 totals 15 residues. CDR3 sequence: CASSLEGGDGYEQYF. DNA of the CDR3: TGTGCCAGCAGCTTAGAGGGGGGGGATGGCTACGAGCAGTACTTC.

This clone was seen once. The chain employs TRBV7-9 and TRBJ2-7; 7 nucleotides line up with TRBD1. CDR3 size: 13 residues. J lost 2 bases, V lost 5 bases, and 3 bases had no gene match. Looked up from germline, CDR1 is SEHNR and CDR2 is FQNEAQ (reference sequence). The CDR3 loop reads CASSRDSTYEQYF. Written as DNA, the CDR3 is TGTGCCAGCAGCCGGGACAGCACCTACGAGCAGTACTTC. Full variable domain (outside the CDR3, taken from reference TRBV7-9 and TRBJ2-7): DTGVSQNPRHKITKRGQNVTFRCDPISEHNRLYWYRQTLGQGPEFLTYFQNEAQLEKSRLLSDRFSAERPKGSFSTLEIQRTEQGDSAMYLCASSRDSTYEQYFGPGTRLTVT.

The V call is TRBV27, the J call TRBJ2-3; D not certain. The CDR3 length is 16 residues. Trimming took off 3 bases at V and 3 bases at J, with 16 bases between the two ends. The germline gives CDR1 MNHEY, CDR2 SMNVEV (reference sequence). CDR3 in amino acids: CASSFVWGPRTDTQYF. The CDR3 bases are TGTGCCAGCAGTTTCGTCTGGGGTCCCAGAACAGATACGCAGTATTTT.

The chain carries TRBV4-3 and TRBJ1-2; TRBD1 is a possible D gene (6 bases). CDR3 length: 14 amino acids. Germline assignment: CDR1 LGHNA and CDR2 YSLEER. The V end lost 0 bases, the J end lost 2 bases, and 7 bases lay between the germline ends. The CDR3 coding sequence is TGCGCCAGCAGCCAAGATGGACAGAACTATGGCTACACCTTC. It encodes CASSQDGQNYGYTF.

This clone was seen a handful of times. This chain uses TRBV2 with TRBJ1-4; D is perhaps TRBD1 (6 bases). The germline V gene has CDR1 SNHLY and CDR2 FYNNEI. This CDR3 region has 14 residues. Deletions cut 10 bases from V and 8 bases from J, with 20 bases between. DNA of the CDR3: TGTGCCACCACCCCCAGGGGAGTAAGGGAAAAACTGTTTTTT. Protein: CATTPRGVREKLFF.

The genes are TRBV19 and TRBJ1-6, with 7 bases aligning to TRBD1. Germline CDR1 LNHDA, CDR2 SQIVND (reference sequence). The CDR3 spans 13 residues. J gave up 9 bases and V 8 bases, and 7 bases lay outside the gene matches. As DNA, the CDR3 is TGTGCCAGTTGTGGGACAGTAGGTTCACCCCTCCACTTT. Its translation is CASCGTVGSPLHF.

V usage is TRBV5-6 and J usage is TRBJ1-6; D is possibly TRBD1 (6 bases). The CDR3 extends over 12 amino acids. With 7 bases removed from V and 9 bases from J, the gap between germline ends came to 11 bases. Germline loops: CDR1 SGHDT, CDR2 YYEEEE. The CDR3 DNA sequence: TGTGCCAGCCTCGGAGGGGGTTCACCCCTCCACTTT. Its protein is CASLGGGSPLHF.

This clone showed up just once. This chain joins TRBV4-3 and TRBJ1-5; D call uncertain. Germline loops: CDR1 LGHNA, CDR2 YSLEER. The germline V and J ends were trimmed by 1 base and 7 bases, with 14 bases remaining between them. This CDR3 has 15 amino acids. In DNA, the CDR3 is TGCGCCAGCAGCCAAGGACAATTCGATAAACAGCCCCAGCATTTT. Protein: CASSQGQFDKQPQHF.

The chain has TRBV19 and TRBJ2-1; a weak D match, TRBD1 (7 bases). The V and J ends lost 5 bases and 2 bases respectively, with 13 bases between them. The germline CDR1 and CDR2 sequences are LNHDA and SQIVND (reference sequence). The CDR3 runs to 15 residues. In DNA form, the CDR3 reads TGTGCCAGTAGTCTCAGGGGGGAGGCCTACAATGAGCAGTTCTTC. Amino acids: CASSLRGEAYNEQFF.

The chain employs TRBV6-2 or TRBV6-3 and TRBJ1-6; maybe TRBD1 (5 bases). With 6 bases removed from V and 5 bases from J, the gap between germline ends came to 11 bases. Germline CDR1 and CDR2: MNHEY and SVGEGT. The CDR3 has 14 residues. The CDR3 loop reads CASSLGRDNSPLHF. CDR3 nucleotides: TGTGCCAGCAGCTTGGGACGGGATAATTCACCCCTCCACTTT.

This clone appeared a single time. The chain is built from TRBV6-1 and TRBJ1-1; the D gene is possibly TRBD1 (5 bases). The germline gives CDR1 MNHNS, CDR2 SASEGT. This CDR3 is built from 14 residues. Trimming removed 3 bases at V and 4 bases at J, with 12 bases between. CDR3 in DNA: TGTGCCAGCAGTGATAGGGGCGACTTCACTGAAGCTTTCTTT. Translation gives CASSDRGDFTEAFF.

V usage is TRBV5-6 and J usage is TRBJ1-2; 8 bases are a match to TRBD1. Trimming cost V 2 bases and J 5 bases; bases outside gene matches: 5. The V gene's germline CDR1 is SGHDT and CDR2 YYEEEE. The CDR3 is 14 residues long. Written as DNA, the CDR3 is TGTGCCAGCAGCTTTCAGGACAGGGCTTATGGCTACACCTTC. Protein product: CASSFQDRAYGYTF. The full variable domain, in which reference TRBV5-6 and TRBJ1-2 provide the parts outside the CDR3, is DAGVTQSPTHLIKTRGQQVTLRCSPKSGHDTVSWYQQALGQGPQFIFQYYEEEERQRGNFPDRFSGHQFPNYSSELNVNALLLGDSALYLCASSFQDRAYGYTFGSGTRLTVV.

This clone was observed a handful of times. This chain's CDR3 is CASSLDSGSNSPLHF. The CDR3 DNA sequence: TGTGCCAGCAGCCTCGACAGTGGGAGCAATTCACCCCTCCACTTT. The V gene is TRBV6-4, the J gene TRBJ1-6, with TRBD1 as a possible D gene (5 bases). The ends were cut back, 6 bases at V and 7 bases at J, with 16 bases in the middle. CDR3 length: 15 amino acids. Germline V gives CDR1 MRHNA, CDR2 SNTAGT.

The rearrangement joins TRBV2 to TRBJ1-2, with TRBD1 matching over 7 bases. The CDR3 length is 15 residues. Germline V gene lookup returns CDR1 SNHLY and CDR2 FYNNEI. V was clipped by 1 base and J by 5 bases; unmatched bases: 7. The CDR3 loop reads CASSEDRGGGYGYTF. CDR3 in DNA: TGTGCCAGCAGTGAAGACAGGGGCGGAGGGTATGGCTACACCTTC.

The rearrangement uses TRBV6-2 or TRBV6-3 and TRBJ2-5, with TRBD2 matching 11 bases. The CDR3 totals 15 residues. V shed 4 bases, J shed 5 bases, and the junction held 6 bases outside the gene matches. Germline-derived CDR1 and CDR2 are MNHEY and SVGEGT. CDR3 sequence: CASSSGTSGPETQYF. CDR3 bases: TGTGCCAGCAGTTCCGGGACTAGCGGACCCGAGACCCAGTACTTC.

This chain uses TRBV9 with TRBJ2-3; 8 nucleotides line up with TRBD1. Germline loops: CDR1 SGDLS, CDR2 YYNGEE. This CDR3 contains 15 residues. The V and J ends lost 3 bases and 2 bases, in that order; junction bases with no gene match: 5. CDR3 coding DNA: TGTGCCAGCAGCGCCCGGGACAGGTTCACAGATACGCAGTATTTT. Translating gives CASSARDRFTDTQYF. Looking up the rest from reference TRBV9 and TRBJ2-3 gives the full variable domain: DSGVTQTPKHLITATGQRVTLRCSPRSGDLSVYWYQQSLDQGLQFLIQYYNGEERAKGNILERFSAQQFPDLHSELNLSSLELGDSALYFCASSARDRFTDTQYFGPGTRLTVL.

This chain connects TRBV2 to TRBJ2-1; TRBD2 agrees at 9 bases. This CDR3 is built from 14 residues. V was pared by 8 bases and J by 10 bases, with 12 bases of the junction left unmatched. Germline lookup yields CDR1 SNHLY and CDR2 FYNNEI. This CDR3 reads CASALASGDWEQFF. CDR3 in DNA: TGTGCCAGCGCCCTGGCTAGCGGGGACTGGGAGCAGTTCTTC.

This sequence joins TRBV28 and TRBJ2-1, with 8 bases that match TRBD1. In germline, CDR1 is MDHEN, CDR2 SYDVKM. V was pared by 4 bases and J by 13 bases, with 27 bases of the junction left unmatched. This CDR3 contains 19 residues. As DNA, the CDR3 is TGTGCCAGCAGTTCATTTCGACAGGGGATTTTATCCACTTCCCCGGGCCAGTTCTTC. Its translation is CASSSFRQGILSTSPGQFF. Based on the CDR3 plus reference TRBV28 and TRBJ2-1, the full variable domain is DVKVTQSSRYLVKRTGEKVFLECVQDMDHENMFWYRQDPGLGLRLIYFSYDVKMKEKGDIPEGYSVSREKKERFSLILESASTNQTSMYLCASSSFRQGILSTSPGQFFGPGTRLTVL.

This clone is labeled as medium-sized. At one boundary the junction diverges from the germline segment, which might be a read error. V and J are TRBV14 and TRBJ1-1; the D is unclear. The germline CDR1 and CDR2 sequences are SGHDN and FVKESK. The CDR3 has 13 amino acids. In DNA form, the CDR3 reads TGTGCCAGCAGCGAAGACTCATTAGCTGAAGCTTTCTTT. It codes for CASSEDSLAEAFF.

The chain carries TRBV27 and TRBJ2-7; no reliable D call. Trimming stripped 5 bases from V and 2 bases from J, with 7 bases between. Looked up from germline, CDR1 is MNHEY and CDR2 is SMNVEV (reference sequence). This CDR3 comprises 12 residues. DNA for the CDR3: TGTGCCAGCAGTCCCTCGGCCTACGAGCAGTACTTC. This codes for CASSPSAYEQYF.

The chain carries TRBV2 and TRBJ2-3; D tentatively fits TRBD1 or TRBD2 (5 bases each). The length of the CDR3 is 16 residues. V was shortened by 4 bases and J by 0 bases, with 14 bases between the two germline ends. The germline CDR1 and CDR2 sequences are SNHLY and FYNNEI. CDR3 protein: CASSAGTRASTDTQYF. The CDR3 nucleotides are TGTGCCAGCAGTGCCGGGACCCGGGCTAGCACAGATACGCAGTATTTT.

The V call is TRBV6-4, the J call TRBJ2-1; unclear D gene. CDR1 and CDR2 from the germline V gene are MRHNA and SNTAGT. Trimming left V 6 bases short and J 4 bases short, with 13 bases between. This CDR3 contains 14 residues. CDR3 DNA: TGTGCCAGCAGCTTCGAAACAGATTACAATGAGCAGTTCTTC. Residues: CASSFETDYNEQFF.

The CDR3 region has the DNA TGTGCCAGCAGCTCGGGGCTACGCACAGATACGCAGTATTTT. Translation gives CASSSGLRTDTQYF. This chain uses TRBV5-4 with TRBJ2-3; D tentatively fits TRBD1 or TRBD2 (5 bases each). The CDR3 contains 14 residues. V lost 3 bases, J lost 1 base, and 9 bases lay in between. Germline V gene sequence: CDR1 SGHNT, CDR2 YYREEE (reference sequence).

The J gene is TRBJ2-1, the V gene TRBV19; TRBD1 aligns across 11 bases. The CDR3 sequence is 18 residues long. Germline V gene lookup returns CDR1 LNHDA and CDR2 SQIVND (reference sequence). J gave up 3 bases and V 4 bases, and 11 bases lay outside the gene matches. Here the CDR3 DNA reads TGTGCCAGTAGTAAAGGGGGCTGGGACAGGGGGAACTACAATGAGCAGTTCTTC. This translates into CASSKGGWDRGNYNEQFF.

The V call is TRBV27, the J call TRBJ1-1; the D is unclear. CDR1 and CDR2 from the germline V gene are MNHEY and SMNVEV (reference sequence). The CDR3 consists of 14 residues. The V end was cut by 0 bases, the J end by 2 bases, with 7 bases between. This chain's CDR3 is CASSLSPINTEAFF. In DNA, the CDR3 is TGTGCCAGCAGTTTATCTCCCATCAACACTGAAGCTTTCTTT.

J is TRBJ2-1 and V is TRBV7-3; 8 nucleotides agree with TRBD2. J was trimmed by 4 bases and V by 5 bases; bases with no gene match: 10. The CDR3 covers 16 residues. The V gene's germline CDR1 is SGHTA and CDR2 FQGTGA. CDR3 DNA sequence: TGTGCCAGCAGCCGTCTCGGCGGGGGGAAGTACAATGAGCAGTTCTTC. Its translation: CASSRLGGGKYNEQFF.

V and J are TRBV19 and TRBJ1-5; no firm D call. Trimming stripped 1 base from V and 2 bases from J, with 9 bases between. The germline V gene has CDR1 LNHDA and CDR2 SQIVND (reference sequence). The CDR3 runs to 15 residues. This CDR3 is CASSIGGGGNQPQHF. The CDR3 DNA is TGTGCCAGTAGTATAGGGGGTGGGGGCAATCAGCCCCAGCATTTT. The complete variable domain, with remaining parts taken from reference TRBV19 and TRBJ1-5, reads DGGITQSPKYLFRKEGQNVTLSCEQNLNHDAMYWYRQDPGQGLRLIYYSQIVNDFQKGDIAEGYSVSREKKESFPLTVTSAQKNPTAFYLCASSIGGGGNQPQHFGDGTRLSIL.

This chain links TRBV10-3 with TRBJ2-1; 7 bases match TRBD2. V shed 8 bases and J 6 bases; nucleotides not matched to a gene: 4. There are 12 residues in the CDR3. CDR1 is ENHRY and CDR2 is SYGVKD in the germline V gene. The CDR3 nucleotides read TGTGCCATCTGGGGCGGGGGCAATGAGCAGTTCTTC. It is translated as CAIWGGGNEQFF.

This clone is classed as medium-sized. CDR3 nucleotides: TGTGCCAGCAGCGGAACTAGCGGGGTGAGCACAGATACGCAGTATTTT. This gives the protein CASSGTSGVSTDTQYF. This rearrangement joins TRBV7-9 to TRBJ2-3, with 10 bases fitting TRBD2. V gave up 5 bases and J gave up 0 bases; unmatched junction bases: 5. Per the germline V gene, CDR1 is SEHNR and CDR2 is FQNEAQ (reference sequence). CDR3 size: 16 residues.